The 20 T cell receptor beta chains below were found in one sample sequenced in a study of blood T cell repertoires in COVID-19. Some clones are missing from TCRdb's copy, which holds only in-frame ones; the method was immunoSEQ multiplex PCR. The sample includes fewer than 250,000 clones, 70% to 90% of them seen just once. The specimen was PBMCs or T cells enriched from blood (not recorded which). The source is a man aged 25 to 45 who had recovered from COVID-19.

This chain connects TRBV28 to TRBJ1-3, with D possibly matching TRBD1 (5 bases). This CDR3 is built from 15 residues. Per the germline V gene, CDR1 is MDHEN and CDR2 is SYDVKM. V was clipped by 1 base and J by 4 bases, with 11 bases between them. This CDR3 is CASSLSAGRGNTIYF. CDR3 nucleotides: TGTGCCAGCAGTTTATCGGCAGGGAGGGGAAACACCATATATTTT.

The V call is TRBV28, the J call TRBJ2-7; tentatively, D is TRBD2 (5 bases). The germline V gene encodes CDR1 MDHEN and CDR2 SYDVKM. Trimming took off 3 bases at V and 2 bases at J, with 8 bases between the two ends. This CDR3 has 13 residues. DNA for the CDR3: TGTGCCAGCAGTTTCGGGGTCCCCTACGAGCAGTACTTC. It translates to CASSFGVPYEQYF.

The rearrangement uses TRBV3-1 (or the pseudogene TRBV3-2) and TRBJ2-7; no clear D gene. The germline gives CDR1 LGHDT, CDR2 YNNKEL (reference sequence). The V end was cut by 3 bases, the J end by 6 bases, with 12 bases between. This CDR3 contains 13 residues. The CDR3 nucleotides are TGTGCCAGCAGCCATAGTAGTGCGTCCGAGCAGTACTTC. It encodes CASSHSSASEQYF.

V and J are TRBV19 and TRBJ2-7; weak D call: TRBD2 (5 bases). V gave up 4 bases and J gave up 2 bases, with 18 bases separating them. The CDR3 covers 16 residues. Looked up from germline, CDR1 is LNHDA and CDR2 is SQIVND (reference sequence). The CDR3 coding sequence is TGTGCCAGTAGTACAAAGCCGGGAACGAAACCCTACGAGCAGTACTTC. Its protein is CASSTKPGTKPYEQYF.

As DNA, the CDR3 is TGTGCCAGCAGCCAAGACATGGGGAGCGGTCAGCCCCAGCATTTT. It specifies CASSQDMGSGQPQHF. The rearrangement links TRBV4-2 to TRBJ1-5; no clear D. Per germline, CDR1 LGHNA and CDR2 YNFKEQ. This CDR3 has 15 amino acids. Deletions cut 0 bases from V and 6 bases from J, with 12 bases between.

This chain links TRBV30 with TRBJ2-1; D possibly corresponds to TRBD2 (7 bases). CDR1 is GTSNPN, CDR2 SVGIG, per germline (reference sequence). CDR3 length equals 16 residues. Trimming removed 0 bases from V and 5 bases from J, with 17 bases in between. The chain's CDR3 is CAWSVKGGSGNNEQFF. The CDR3 bases are TGTGCCTGGAGTGTAAAGGGGGGGTCCGGGAACAATGAGCAGTTCTTC.

This rearrangement joins TRBV6-5 to TRBJ1-5; no reliable D call. CDR1 is MNHEY, CDR2 SVGAGI, per germline. Trimming pared 8 bases from V and 6 bases from J, leaving 11 bases between. The CDR3 spans 12 residues. CDR3 in amino acids: CASSRHPQPQHF. In DNA, the CDR3 is TGTGCCAGCTCACGACACCCTCAGCCCCAGCATTTT.

V is TRBV6-2 or TRBV6-3 and J is TRBJ1-5; 9 bases match TRBD1. CDR3 size: 13 residues. V shed 5 bases and J 16 bases; nucleotides not matched to a gene: 12. CDR1 is MNHEY and CDR2 is SVGEGT in the germline V gene. This CDR3 is CASSHGGGQGNHF. The CDR3 DNA sequence: TGTGCCAGCAGTCACGGGGGGGGACAGGGCAACCATTTT.

This clone was recorded only once. The rearrangement uses TRBV6-5 and TRBJ2-1, with 9 bases lining up with TRBD1. The CDR3 runs to 15 residues. V lost 6 bases and J lost 10; bases outside the gene matches: 13. Germline CDR1 and CDR2: MNHEY and SVGAGI. This chain's CDR3 is CASRLRDREYGEQFF. The CDR3 DNA reads TGTGCCAGCAGACTCCGGGACAGGGAGTATGGCGAGCAGTTCTTC.

The chain recombines TRBV30 with TRBJ2-2, with a weak D call TRBD2 (5 bases). The CDR3 contains 17 residues. V lost 0 bases, J lost 1 base, and 15 bases lay in between. Germline CDR1 GTSNPN, CDR2 SVGIG (reference sequence). The CDR3 bases are TGTGCCTGGAGTGTACGCTCCGGGGTCCTGAACACCGGGGAGCTGTTTTTT. Amino acid sequence: CAWSVRSGVLNTGELFF.

The rearrangement links TRBV3-1 (or the pseudogene TRBV3-2) to TRBJ1-2; 8 bases map to TRBD1. CDR3 size: 13 residues. V shed 3 bases, J shed 6 bases, and the junction held 3 bases outside the gene matches. Germline V gives CDR1 LGHDT, CDR2 YNNKEL (reference sequence). The CDR3 DNA reads as TGTGCCAGCAGCCACGCAGGGGGCGATGGCTACACCTTC. Translating gives CASSHAGGDGYTF.

The J gene is TRBJ1-5, the V gene TRBV5-6; D ambiguous. This CDR3 is built from 15 residues. V lost 4 bases and J 5 bases, leaving 16 bases between the germline ends. Germline V gene data show CDR1 as SGHDT and CDR2 as YYEEEE. The CDR3 here is CASSITSGMDQPQHF. CDR3 in DNA: TGTGCCAGCAGCATAACATCGGGGATGGATCAGCCCCAGCATTTT.

The chain has TRBV19 and TRBJ1-5; no clear D gene. The CDR3 contains 14 residues. The V gene's germline CDR1 is LNHDA and CDR2 SQIVND (reference sequence). Trimming removed 7 bases from V and 11 bases from J, with 21 bases in between. CDR3 DNA sequence: TGTGCCAGTATTGCAGGTACGAAAATCAGTTCCCAGCATTTT. This translates into CASIAGTKISSQHF.

This chain links TRBV29-1 with TRBJ1-3; TRBD1 aligns across 7 bases. V shed 4 bases and J 0 bases; nucleotides not matched to a gene: 6. CDR3 length: 15 residues. Germline V gene data show CDR1 as SQVTM and CDR2 as ANQGSEA. The CDR3 reads CSVAGDSNSGNTIYF. CDR3 sequence (DNA): TGCAGCGTTGCCGGGGACAGCAACTCTGGAAACACCATATATTTT.

The chain couples TRBV7-9 to TRBJ2-3; 7 bases map to TRBD2. The CDR3 totals 18 residues. CDR1 and CDR2 (germline): SEHNR, FQNEAQ (reference sequence). The V segment lost 5 bases and the J segment 3 bases; nucleotides outside the gene matches: 17. The DNA for the CDR3 is TGTGCCAGCAGCCTAGGTGGGAGCGGGGAGATCTTGACAGATACGCAGTATTTT. Its translation is CASSLGGSGEILTDTQYF.

The J gene is TRBJ2-2, the V gene TRBV9; 8 positions agree with TRBD2. The CDR3 length is 15 residues. V shed 3 bases, J shed 4 bases, and the junction held 5 bases outside the gene matches. Germline V lookup: CDR1 SGDLS, CDR2 YYNGEE. The CDR3 sequence: CASSASLAVTGELFF. DNA for the CDR3: TGTGCCAGCAGCGCCTCACTAGCGGTCACCGGGGAGCTGTTTTTT. Full variable domain (rest looked up from reference TRBV9 and TRBJ2-2): DSGVTQTPKHLITATGQRVTLRCSPRSGDLSVYWYQQSLDQGLQFLIQYYNGEERAKGNILERFSAQQFPDLHSELNLSSLELGDSALYFCASSASLAVTGELFFGEGSRLTVL.

This rearrangement joins TRBV28 to TRBJ1-2, with D possibly being TRBD1 (6 bases). V lost 10 bases and J lost 4, with 13 bases in between. CDR1 MDHEN and CDR2 SYDVKM come from the germline V gene. The CDR3 is made up of 12 amino acids. In DNA, the CDR3 is TGTGCCATAACAGGGACCCGCTATGGCTACACCTTC. Translation: CAITGTRYGYTF.

The chain joins TRBV30 to TRBJ1-2; 9 positions match TRBD1. This CDR3 has 13 residues. V shed 0 bases, J shed 7 bases, and the junction held 3 bases outside the gene matches. Germline-derived CDR1 and CDR2 are GTSNPN and SVGIG (reference sequence). The CDR3 sequence is CAWSVGQGPGYTF. In nucleotides, the CDR3 is TGTGCCTGGAGTGTGGGACAGGGCCCTGGCTACACCTTC.

The J gene is TRBJ2-2, the V gene TRBV5-1; possibly TRBD2 for D (5 bases). V shed 4 bases and J shed 1 base, with 8 bases lying between them. The germline V gene has CDR1 SGHRS and CDR2 YFSETQ. The CDR3 contains 14 residues. CDR3 DNA: TGCGCCAGCAGCATCGAGGGGAACACCGGGGAGCTGTTTTTT. It encodes CASSIEGNTGELFF.

The gene calls are TRBV10-3 and TRBJ2-1; 10 bases fit TRBD2. CDR1 is ENHRY, CDR2 SYGVKD, per germline. The V and J ends lost 8 bases and 7 bases, in that order; junction bases with no gene match: 8. This CDR3 comprises 14 residues. Here the CDR3 reads CAIGRGTSENEQFF. DNA of the CDR3: TGTGCCATCGGACGGGGGACTAGCGAGAATGAGCAGTTCTTC.